What follows are 7 T cell receptor beta chains derived from one specimen sequenced in a study of T-cell reconstitution after alpha-beta-depleted transplantation in children. TCRbeta library construction was performed incorporating unique molecular identifiers. TCRdb re-called the PCR reads with MiXCR, one entry per CDR3 protein. The sample includes around 300,000 distinct CDR3 sequences, more than 20% of them seen just once. Source: PBMCs, mostly from graft donor cells, taken 180 days after TCRalphabeta/CD19-depleted stem cell transplant. The receptor source for this set is a male patient between 5 and 17 years old who had a stem cell transplant for acute lymphoblastic leukemia, so the T cells may come from the graft donor.

The chain carries TRBV25-1 and TRBJ2-7; D tentatively reads TRBD1 or TRBD2 (6 bases each). V dropped 2 bases and J dropped 0 bases, with 14 bases sitting between them. CDR1 MGHDK and CDR2 SYGVNS come from the germline V gene. The CDR3 contains 16 residues. The CDR3 DNA reads TGTGCCAGCAGTGAACAGCGCGGGACAAGCTCCTACGAGCAGTACTTC. Translating it yields CASSEQRGTSSYEQYF.

In this sample, this clonotype turned up a few times. The chain combines TRBV20-1 with TRBJ2-1, with 11 bases identical to TRBD2. V shed 1 base, J shed 6 bases, and the junction held 2 bases outside the gene matches. The CDR3 has 14 residues. CDR1 is DFQATT, CDR2 SNEGSKA, per germline (reference sequence). In nucleotides, the CDR3 is TGCAGTGCTAGAGTCCTAGCGGGGGGCAATGAGCAGTTCTTC. Translation: CSARVLAGGNEQFF.

The chain is built from TRBV12-3 or TRBV12-4 and TRBJ2-4, with D uncertain. The CDR3 is made up of 16 amino acids. V lost 5 bases to trimming and J lost 0 bases, with 14 bases between them. The CDR3 loop reads CASSLGSTLAKNIQYF. DNA for the CDR3: TGTGCCAGCAGTCTCGGGTCAACCTTAGCCAAAAACATTCAGTACTTC.

This clonotype was seen more than once but under ten times. The chain employs TRBV7-9 and TRBJ2-7; TRBD1 aligns across 7 bases. The CDR3 consists of 15 residues. J was trimmed by 4 bases and V by 0 bases; bases with no gene match: 6. CDR1 and CDR2 (germline): SEHNR, FQNEAQ (reference sequence). This chain's CDR3 is CASSLAQGTDYEQYF. In DNA form, the CDR3 reads TGTGCCAGCAGCTTAGCACAGGGGACGGATTACGAGCAGTACTTC.

V is TRBV4-1 and J is TRBJ2-5; 7 nucleotides agree with TRBD2. CDR1 is MGHRA and CDR2 is YSYEKL in the germline V gene. CDR3 length: 18 residues. The ends lost 1 base at V and 7 bases at J; junction bases unmatched: 18. CDR3 residues: CASSQAGWRREGTGTQYF. In nucleotides, the CDR3 is TGCGCCAGCAGCCAAGCGGGTTGGAGGAGGGAGGGGACGGGGACCCAGTACTTC.

The chain is built from TRBV9 and TRBJ2-7; TRBD1 aligns across 7 bases. CDR1 and CDR2 (germline): SGDLS, YYNGEE. V lost 0 bases to trimming and J lost 3 bases; unmatched junction nucleotides: 0. The CDR3 has 13 amino acids. CDR3 sequence (DNA): TGTGCCAGCAGCGTAGGGGACAGCTACGAGCAGTACTTC. This codes for CASSVGDSYEQYF. Looking up the rest from reference TRBV9 and TRBJ2-7 gives the full variable domain: DSGVTQTPKHLITATGQRVTLRCSPRSGDLSVYWYQQSLDQGLQFLIQYYNGEERAKGNILERFSAQQFPDLHSELNLSSLELGDSALYFCASSVGDSYEQYFGPGTRLTVT.

This clonotype was detected many times. This sequence joins TRBV5-1 and TRBJ1-2, with no clear D. V lost 0 bases to trimming and J lost 8 bases, with 11 bases between them. CDR3 length: 13 residues. CDR1 is SGHRS and CDR2 is YFSETQ in the germline V gene. The CDR3 DNA reads TGCGCCAGCAGCTTGGCCAACAGAGGCGGCTACACCTTC. Amino acids: CASSLANRGGYTF.